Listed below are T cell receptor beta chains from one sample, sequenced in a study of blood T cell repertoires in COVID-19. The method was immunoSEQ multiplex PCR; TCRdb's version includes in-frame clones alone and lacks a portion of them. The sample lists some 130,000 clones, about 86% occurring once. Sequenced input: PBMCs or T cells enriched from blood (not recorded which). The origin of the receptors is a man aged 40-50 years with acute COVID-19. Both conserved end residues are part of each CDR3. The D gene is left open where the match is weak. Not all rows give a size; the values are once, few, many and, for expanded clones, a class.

CDR3: CASSRGQRETQYF
DNA: TGTGCCAGCAGCCGAGGACAAAGGGAGACCCAGTACTTC
V: TRBV7-6
J: TRBJ2-5
D: NA
size: NA

CDR3: CASSHAHRAGYTF
DNA: TGTGCCAGCAGCCATGCTCACAGGGCTGGCTACACCTTC
V: TRBV11-2
J: TRBJ1-2
D: NA
size: NA

CDR3: CAISPGLNTDTQYF
DNA: TGTGCCATCTCACCGGGACTAAACACAGATACGCAGTATTTT
V: TRBV11-1
J: TRBJ2-3
D: TRBD2
size: NA

CDR3: CASSLYGNGQTSGANVLTF
DNA: TGTGCCAGCAGTTTATATGGTAACGGACAGACCTCTGGGGCCAACGTCCTGACTTTC
V: TRBV27
J: TRBJ2-6
D: NA
size: NA

CDR3: CASSPWGPANTGELFF
DNA: TGTGCCAGCTCACCGTGGGGGCCCGCGAACACCGGGGAGCTGTTTTTT
V: TRBV18
J: TRBJ2-2
D: NA
size: NA

CDR3: CARGCRGSNQPQHF
DNA: TGTGCCAGGGGATGCAGGGGAAGCAATCAGCCCCAGCATTTT
V: TRBV25-1
J: TRBJ1-5
D: NA
size: NA

CDR3: CASSGGTSGYNEQFF
DNA: TGTGCCAGCAGTGGGGGGACTAGCGGCTACAATGAGCAGTTCTTC
V: TRBV7-3
J: TRBJ2-1
D: TRBD2
size: few

CDR3: CASSPDGGNSGNTIYF
DNA: TGCGCCAGCAGCCCGGATGGCGGGAACTCTGGAAACACCATATATTTT
V: TRBV5-1
J: TRBJ1-3
D: NA
size: NA

CDR3: CANRQGDRQYF
DNA: TGTGCCAACCGACAGGGCGATCGGCAGTACTTC
V: TRBV5-8
J: TRBJ2-7
D: TRBD1
size: NA

CDR3: CASSRGGATDTQYF
DNA: TGCGCCAGCAGCCGCGGGGGGGCCACAGATACGCAGTATTTT
V: TRBV5-1
J: TRBJ2-3
D: TRBD2
size: NA

CDR3: CSASSYGYTF
DNA: TGCAGTGCTAGCAGCTATGGCTACACCTTC
V: TRBV20-1
J: TRBJ1-2
D: NA
size: NA

CDR3: CASSVRDLSSYNSPLHF
DNA: TGTGCCAGCAGCGTGCGGGACTTGAGCTCCTATAATTCACCCCTCCACTTT
V: TRBV3-1/TRBV3-2
J: TRBJ1-6
D: NA
size: few

CDR3: CASSALAGIYEQYF
DNA: TGTGCCAGCAGTGCACTAGCGGGGATCTACGAGCAGTACTTC
V: TRBV25-1
J: TRBJ2-7
D: TRBD2
size: NA

CDR3: CASSGDTVGRSPLHF
DNA: TGCGCCAGCAGCGGGGACACCGTTGGCAGGTCACCCCTCCACTTT
V: TRBV5-1
J: TRBJ1-6
D: NA
size: few

CDR3: CASSQERGGYEQYF
DNA: TGTGCCAGCAGCCAAGAACGGGGGGGCTACGAGCAGTACTTC
V: TRBV4-2
J: TRBJ2-7
D: TRBD2
size: NA

CDR3: CASSQTSGSLGELFF
DNA: TGTGCCAGCAGCCAGACTAGCGGGAGCCTCGGGGAGCTGTTTTTT
V: TRBV7-3
J: TRBJ2-2
D: TRBD2
size: NA

CDR3: CASIEGAGATNEQFF
DNA: TGCGCCAGCATCGAGGGGGCAGGGGCGACAAATGAGCAGTTCTTC
V: TRBV5-1
J: TRBJ2-1
D: TRBD1
size: few

CDR3: CASSSRGANTGELFF
DNA: TGCGCCAGCAGCTCCAGGGGGGCGAACACCGGGGAGCTGTTTTTT
V: TRBV5-1
J: TRBJ2-2
D: NA
size: NA

CDR3: CASSQGGRGETQYF
DNA: TGTGCCAGCAGCCAGGGAGGCCGGGGGGAGACCCAGTACTTC
V: TRBV3-1/TRBV3-2
J: TRBJ2-5
D: NA
size: NA

CDR3: CASFGGDSNTGELFF
DNA: TGTGCCAGCTTCGGGGGGGACAGTAACACCGGGGAGCTGTTTTTT
V: TRBV28
J: TRBJ2-2
D: NA
size: NA

CDR3: CASKFQETANQPQHF
DNA: TGTGCCAGTAAGTTTCAGGAAACCGCGAATCAGCCCCAGCATTTT
V: TRBV19
J: TRBJ1-5
D: NA
size: NA

CDR3: CASSFGQGRTETQYF
DNA: TGTGCCAGCAGCTTTGGACAGGGTCGGACAGAGACCCAGTACTTC
V: TRBV7-9
J: TRBJ2-5
D: TRBD1
size: NA

CDR3: CASSSRRRGRPTEAFF
DNA: TGTGCCAGCAGCTCCCGCCGTAGGGGGCGACCCACTGAAGCTTTCTTT
V: TRBV21-1
J: TRBJ1-1
D: NA
size: few

CDR3: CASSASGLVTDTQYF
DNA: TGCGCCAGCAGCGCCTCTGGACTGGTCACAGATACGCAGTATTTT
V: TRBV5-1
J: TRBJ2-3
D: NA
size: NA

CDR3: CATNSRGWDF
DNA: TGTGCCACCAACTCCAGGGGTTGGGACTTC
V: TRBV28
J: TRBJ2-7
D: NA
size: once

CDR3: CASSVRQGGDSPLHF
DNA: TGTGCCAGCAGCGTACGACAGGGTGGGGATTCACCCCTCCACTTT
V: TRBV9
J: TRBJ1-6
D: TRBD1
size: NA

CDR3: CASSQVGGDGYTF
DNA: TGTGCCAGCAGCCAAGTCGGGGGAGATGGCTACACCTTC
V: TRBV3-1/TRBV3-2
J: TRBJ1-2
D: NA
size: NA

CDR3: CASGLNFGYTF
DNA: TGTGCTAGTGGTTTGAACTTCGGCTACACCTTC
V: TRBV12-5
J: TRBJ1-2
D: NA
size: few

CDR3: CASSMAPIGDIDLNTEAFF
DNA: TGTGCCAGTAGTATGGCCCCGATAGGGGACATTGATTTGAACACTGAAGCTTTCTTT
V: TRBV19
J: TRBJ1-1
D: NA
size: NA

CDR3: CASSINRAYGYTF
DNA: TGTGCCAGTAGTATAAACAGGGCCTATGGCTACACCTTC
V: TRBV19
J: TRBJ1-2
D: NA
size: NA

CDR3: CASRREDYGYTF
DNA: TGTGCCAGCCGCAGGGAGGACTATGGCTACACCTTC
V: TRBV6-6
J: TRBJ1-2
D: NA
size: NA